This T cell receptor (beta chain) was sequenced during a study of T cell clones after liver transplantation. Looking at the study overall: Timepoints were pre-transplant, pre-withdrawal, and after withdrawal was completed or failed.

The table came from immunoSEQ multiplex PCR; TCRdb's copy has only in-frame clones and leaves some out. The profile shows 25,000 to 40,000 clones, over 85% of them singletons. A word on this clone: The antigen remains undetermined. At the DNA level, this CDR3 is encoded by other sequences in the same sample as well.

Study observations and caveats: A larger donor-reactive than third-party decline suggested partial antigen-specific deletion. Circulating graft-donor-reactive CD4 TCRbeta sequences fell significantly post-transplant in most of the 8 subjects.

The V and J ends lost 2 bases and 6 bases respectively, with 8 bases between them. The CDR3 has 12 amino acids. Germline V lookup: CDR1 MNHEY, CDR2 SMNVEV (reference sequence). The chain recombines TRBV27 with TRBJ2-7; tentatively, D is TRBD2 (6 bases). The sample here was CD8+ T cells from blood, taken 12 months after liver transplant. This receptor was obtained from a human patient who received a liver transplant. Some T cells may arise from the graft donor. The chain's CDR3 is CASSLTGGEQYF. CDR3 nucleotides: TGTGCCAGCAGTTTAACCGGGGGCGAGCAGTACTTC.